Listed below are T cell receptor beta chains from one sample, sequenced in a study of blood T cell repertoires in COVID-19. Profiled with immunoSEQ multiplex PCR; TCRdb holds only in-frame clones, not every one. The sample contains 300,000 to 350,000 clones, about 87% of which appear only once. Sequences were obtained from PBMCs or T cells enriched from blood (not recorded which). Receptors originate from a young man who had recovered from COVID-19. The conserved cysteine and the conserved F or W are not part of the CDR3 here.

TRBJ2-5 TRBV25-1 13 ASSAGSVARETQY
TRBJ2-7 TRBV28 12 ASRARGISYEQY
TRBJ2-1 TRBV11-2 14 ASSLDPESSYNEQF
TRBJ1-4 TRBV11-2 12 ASSSTATNEKLF
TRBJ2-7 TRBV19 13 ASSISYRGPYEQY
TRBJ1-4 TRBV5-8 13 ASRLNGQGSEKLF
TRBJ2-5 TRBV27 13 ARFRDRGCQETQY
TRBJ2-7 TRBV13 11 ASSATGKGEQY
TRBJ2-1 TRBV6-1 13 ASMLGSGSYNEQF
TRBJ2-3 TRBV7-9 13 ASNPREKSTDTQY
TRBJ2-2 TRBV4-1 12 ASSGPWATGELF
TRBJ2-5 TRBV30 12 AWSTGQGRETQY
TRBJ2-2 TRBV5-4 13 ASSFTSGGEGELF
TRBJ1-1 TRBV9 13 ASSPWTGMNTEAF
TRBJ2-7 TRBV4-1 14 ASSLGQDPSLRGQY
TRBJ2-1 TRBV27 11 ASSLDRHAEQF
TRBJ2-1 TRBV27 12 ASSFSGPNNEQF
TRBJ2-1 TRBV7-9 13 ASSLAPIVRNEQF
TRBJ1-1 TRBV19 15 ASSPLTGGARSAEAF
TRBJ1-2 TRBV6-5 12 ATGTGNVGYGYT
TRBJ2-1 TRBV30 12 AWGTSGTYNEQF
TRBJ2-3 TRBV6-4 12 ASSERPDTDTQY
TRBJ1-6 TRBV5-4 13 ASRNQRAGGSPLH
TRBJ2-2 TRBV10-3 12 AISATWNTGELF
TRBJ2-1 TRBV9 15 ASSVGDRGPRYNEQF
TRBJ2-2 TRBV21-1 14 ASSKPGTKNTGELF
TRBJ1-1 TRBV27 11 ASSLGQGVAAF
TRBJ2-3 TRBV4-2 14 ASSQALAGGTDTQY
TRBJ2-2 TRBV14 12 ASSQEFRTGELF
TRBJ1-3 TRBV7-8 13 ASSSGFSSGNTIY
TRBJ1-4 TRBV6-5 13 ASSRPGQGNEKLF
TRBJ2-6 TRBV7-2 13 ASSLGGTGANVLT
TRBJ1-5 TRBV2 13 ASSVQGSNNQPQH
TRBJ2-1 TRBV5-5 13 ASNTRYSSYNEQF
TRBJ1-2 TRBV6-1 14 ASSEAFGGGLDGYT
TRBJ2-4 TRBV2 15 ASSRLQGDIAKNIQY
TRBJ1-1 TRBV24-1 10 ATSVRGGEAF
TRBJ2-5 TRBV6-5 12 ASSPPGIPETQY
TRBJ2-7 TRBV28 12 ASSTRTGSNEQY
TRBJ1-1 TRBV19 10 ASGDRNTEAF
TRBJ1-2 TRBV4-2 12 ASSQSGHFDGYT
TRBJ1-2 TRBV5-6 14 ASSYLSGQGDYGYT
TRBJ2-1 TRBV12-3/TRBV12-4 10 ASSFGQNEQF
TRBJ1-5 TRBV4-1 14 ASSQEENRGHQPQH
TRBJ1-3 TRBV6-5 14 ASSYSRGMDGNTIY
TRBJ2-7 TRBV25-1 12 ASNRDTSPYEQY
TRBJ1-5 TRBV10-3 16 AISASGRGAYGNQPQH
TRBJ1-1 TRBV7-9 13 ASSLRAGSSPEAF
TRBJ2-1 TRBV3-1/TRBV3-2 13 ASSPKGLFAGEQF
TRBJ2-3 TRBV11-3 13 ASSLSHTTTDTQY